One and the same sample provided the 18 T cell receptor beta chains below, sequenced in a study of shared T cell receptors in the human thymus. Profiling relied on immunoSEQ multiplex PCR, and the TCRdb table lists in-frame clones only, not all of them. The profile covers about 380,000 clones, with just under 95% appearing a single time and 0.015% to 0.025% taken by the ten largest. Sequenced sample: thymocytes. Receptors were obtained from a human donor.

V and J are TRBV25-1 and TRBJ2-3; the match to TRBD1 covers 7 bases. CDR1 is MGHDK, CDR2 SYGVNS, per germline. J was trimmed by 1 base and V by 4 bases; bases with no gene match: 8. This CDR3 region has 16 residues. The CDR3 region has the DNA TGTGCCAGCAGTGCAATAACAGGGGTGCGCACAGATACGCAGTATTTT. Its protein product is CASSAITGVRTDTQYF.

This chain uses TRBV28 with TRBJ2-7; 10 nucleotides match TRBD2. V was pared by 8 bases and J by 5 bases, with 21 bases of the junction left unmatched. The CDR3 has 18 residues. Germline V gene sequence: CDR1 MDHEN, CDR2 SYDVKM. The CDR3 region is CASLPSSGRAEIPHEQYF. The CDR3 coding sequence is TGTGCCAGCCTCCCTTCGAGCGGGAGGGCCGAAATACCCCACGAGCAGTACTTC.

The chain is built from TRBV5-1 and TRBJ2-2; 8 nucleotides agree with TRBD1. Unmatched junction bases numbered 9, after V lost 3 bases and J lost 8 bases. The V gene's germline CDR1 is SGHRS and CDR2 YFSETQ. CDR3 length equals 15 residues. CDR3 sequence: CASSSPDRGVGELFF. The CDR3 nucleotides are TGCGCCAGCAGCTCACCCGACAGGGGAGTAGGGGAGCTGTTTTTT.

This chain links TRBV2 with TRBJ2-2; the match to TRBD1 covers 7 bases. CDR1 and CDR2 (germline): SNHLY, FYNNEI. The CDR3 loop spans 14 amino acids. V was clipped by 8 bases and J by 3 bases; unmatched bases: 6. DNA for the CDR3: TGTGCCAGCTTTCAGGGGGTCGACACCGGGGAGCTGTTTTTT. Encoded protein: CASFQGVDTGELFF.

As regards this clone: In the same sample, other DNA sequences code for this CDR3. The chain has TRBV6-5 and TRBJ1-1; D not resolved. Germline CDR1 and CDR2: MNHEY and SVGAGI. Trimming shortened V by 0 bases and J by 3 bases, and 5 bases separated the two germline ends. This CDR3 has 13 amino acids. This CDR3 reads CASSYSGYTEAFF. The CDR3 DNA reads TGTGCCAGCAGTTACTCGGGTTACACTGAAGCTTTCTTT.

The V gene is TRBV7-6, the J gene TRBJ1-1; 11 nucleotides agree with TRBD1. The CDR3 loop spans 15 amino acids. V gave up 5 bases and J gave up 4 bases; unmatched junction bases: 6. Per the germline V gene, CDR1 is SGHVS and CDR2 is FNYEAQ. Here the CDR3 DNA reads TGTGCCAGCAGCGATCGGACAGGGGGCTTCACTGAAGCTTTCTTT. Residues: CASSDRTGGFTEAFF.

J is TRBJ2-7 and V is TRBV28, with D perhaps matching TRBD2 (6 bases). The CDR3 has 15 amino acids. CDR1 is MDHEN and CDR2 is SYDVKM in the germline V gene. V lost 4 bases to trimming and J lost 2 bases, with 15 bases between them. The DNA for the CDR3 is TGTGCCAGCAGTTGGAGGGCGGGTGAGGCCTACGAGCAGTACTTC. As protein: CASSWRAGEAYEQYF. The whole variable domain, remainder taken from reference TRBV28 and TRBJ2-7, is DVKVTQSSRYLVKRTGEKVFLECVQDMDHENMFWYRQDPGLGLRLIYFSYDVKMKEKGDIPEGYSVSREKKERFSLILESASTNQTSMYLCASSWRAGEAYEQYFGPGTRLTVT.

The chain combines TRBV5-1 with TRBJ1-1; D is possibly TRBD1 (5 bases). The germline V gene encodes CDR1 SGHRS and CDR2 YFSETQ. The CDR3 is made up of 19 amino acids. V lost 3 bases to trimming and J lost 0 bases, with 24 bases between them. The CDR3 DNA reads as TGCGCCAGCAGCTCTGGGGCTGAAATCCGGGGCCGGATGAACACTGAAGCTTTCTTT. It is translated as CASSSGAEIRGRMNTEAFF. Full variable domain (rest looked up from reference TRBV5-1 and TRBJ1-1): KAGVTQTPRYLIKTRGQQVTLSCSPISGHRSVSWYQQTPGQGLQFLFEYFSETQRNKGNFPGRFSGRQFSNSRSEMNVSTLELGDSALYLCASSSGAEIRGRMNTEAFFGQGTRLTVV.

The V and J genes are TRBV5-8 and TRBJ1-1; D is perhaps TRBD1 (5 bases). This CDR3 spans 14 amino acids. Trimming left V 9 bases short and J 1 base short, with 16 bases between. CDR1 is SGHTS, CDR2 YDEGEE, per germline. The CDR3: CATINDRGNTEAFF. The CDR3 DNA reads TGTGCCACCATCAACGACAGAGGGAACACTGAAGCTTTCTTT.

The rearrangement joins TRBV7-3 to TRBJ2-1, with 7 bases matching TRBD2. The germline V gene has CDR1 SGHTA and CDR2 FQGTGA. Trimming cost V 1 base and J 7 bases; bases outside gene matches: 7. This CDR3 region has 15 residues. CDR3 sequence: CASSLKHGRRNEQFF. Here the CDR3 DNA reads TGTGCCAGCAGCTTAAAACACGGGAGGAGGAATGAGCAGTTCTTC.

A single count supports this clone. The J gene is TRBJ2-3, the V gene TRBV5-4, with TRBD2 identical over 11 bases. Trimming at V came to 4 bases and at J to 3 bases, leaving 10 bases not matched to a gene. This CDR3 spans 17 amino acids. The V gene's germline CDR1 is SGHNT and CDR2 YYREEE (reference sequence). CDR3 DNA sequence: TGTGCCAGCAGCCCTTCCCCTAGCGGGAGGATGACAGATACGCAGTATTTT. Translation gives CASSPSPSGRMTDTQYF.

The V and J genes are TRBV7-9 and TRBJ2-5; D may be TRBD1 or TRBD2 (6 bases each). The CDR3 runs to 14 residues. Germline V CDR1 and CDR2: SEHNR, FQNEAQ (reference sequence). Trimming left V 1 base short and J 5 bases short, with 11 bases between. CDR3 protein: CASSLGGAEETQYF. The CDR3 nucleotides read TGTGCCAGCAGCTTAGGGGGGGCAGAGGAGACCCAGTACTTC. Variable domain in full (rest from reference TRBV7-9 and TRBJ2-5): DTGVSQNPRHKITKRGQNVTFRCDPISEHNRLYWYRQTLGQGPEFLTYFQNEAQLEKSRLLSDRFSAERPKGSFSTLEIQRTEQGDSAMYLCASSLGGAEETQYFGPGTRLLVL.

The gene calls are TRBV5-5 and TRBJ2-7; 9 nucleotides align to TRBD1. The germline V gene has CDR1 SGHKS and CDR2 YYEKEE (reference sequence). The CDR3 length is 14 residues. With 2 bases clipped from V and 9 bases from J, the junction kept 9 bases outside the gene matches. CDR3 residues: CASSFLRTGARQYF. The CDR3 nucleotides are TGTGCCAGCAGCTTTCTCAGGACAGGGGCGCGGCAGTACTTC.

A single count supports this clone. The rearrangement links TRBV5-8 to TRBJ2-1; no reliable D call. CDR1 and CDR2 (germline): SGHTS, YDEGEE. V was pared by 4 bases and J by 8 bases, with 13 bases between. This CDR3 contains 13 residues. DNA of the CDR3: TGTGCCAGCAGCCGCCCGGGCCACTATGAGCAGTTCTTC. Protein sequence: CASSRPGHYEQFF. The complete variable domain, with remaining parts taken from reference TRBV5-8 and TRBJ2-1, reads EAGVTQSPTHLIKTRGQQATLRCSPISGHTSVYWYQQALGLGLQFLLWYDEGEERNRGNFPPRFSGRQFPNYSSELNVNALELEDSALYLCASSRPGHYEQFFGPGTRLTVL.

The CDR3 nucleotides are TGTGCCAGCAGCTACGGCAGGGAGTACACTGAAGCTTTCTTT. This sequence encodes CASSYGREYTEAFF. The chain employs TRBV7-8 and TRBJ1-1, with TRBD1 as a possible D gene (5 bases). Per the germline V gene, CDR1 is SGHVS and CDR2 is FQNEAQ. The ends were cut back, 4 bases at V and 3 bases at J, with 12 bases in the middle. This CDR3 is built from 14 residues.

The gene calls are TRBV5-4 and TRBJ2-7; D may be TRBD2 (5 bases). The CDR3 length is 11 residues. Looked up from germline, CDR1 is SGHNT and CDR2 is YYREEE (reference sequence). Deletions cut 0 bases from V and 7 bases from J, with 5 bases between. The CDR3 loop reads CASSLGGEQYF. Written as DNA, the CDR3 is TGTGCCAGCAGCTTGGGCGGGGAGCAGTACTTC.

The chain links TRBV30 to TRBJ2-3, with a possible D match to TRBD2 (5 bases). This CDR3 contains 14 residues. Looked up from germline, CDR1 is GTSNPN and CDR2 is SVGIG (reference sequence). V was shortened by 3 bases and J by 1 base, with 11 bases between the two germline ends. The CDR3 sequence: CAWRKELGTDTQYF. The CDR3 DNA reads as TGTGCCTGGAGGAAGGAACTAGGCACAGATACGCAGTATTTT.

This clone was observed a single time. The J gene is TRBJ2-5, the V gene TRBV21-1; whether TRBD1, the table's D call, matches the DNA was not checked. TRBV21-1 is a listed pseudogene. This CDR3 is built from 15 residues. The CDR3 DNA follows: TGTGCCAGCAGCAAAGACAGGTCAAAGGGGGAGACCCAGTACTTC. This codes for CASSKDRSKGETQYF.